This is a list of T cell receptor beta chains from one sample in a study of blood T cell repertoires in COVID-19. Some clones are missing from TCRdb's copy, which holds only in-frame ones; the method was immunoSEQ multiplex PCR. The repertoire holds about 250,000 clones, almost 90% seen once, with 1.3% to 1.5% in the top ten. The sample consisted of peripheral blood. The source of these receptors is an elderly man with acute or convalescent COVID-19. CDR3s include the opening cysteine and the closing phenylalanine or tryptophan. A D gene is named only where the DNA matches it firmly. The size field is filled for only some rows; it gives once, few, many or a size class.

J gene | clone size | V gene | D gene | CDR3 protein | CDR3 DNA
TRBJ1-5 | - | TRBV7-8 | - | CASSLLRGQPQHF | TGTGCCAGCAGCTTATTAAGGGGTCAGCCCCAGCATTTT
TRBJ2-7 | - | TRBV28 | - | CASSSTGLSSYEQYF | TGTGCCAGCAGTTCGACAGGACTTAGCTCCTACGAGCAGTACTTC
TRBJ2-7 | - | TRBV11-2 | - | CASSPRHGSYEQYF | TGTGCCAGCAGCCCACGACACGGTTCCTACGAGCAGTACTTC
TRBJ2-1 | - | TRBV7-5 | - | CARSLISLAGANEQFF | TGTGCCAGAAGCTTAATCTCACTAGCGGGGGCCAATGAGCAGTTCTTC
TRBJ1-1 | - | TRBV29-1 | - | CSVGRGMNTEAFF | TGCAGCGTTGGGCGGGGGATGAACACTGAAGCTTTCTTT
TRBJ1-1 | - | TRBV15 | - | CATSRVLQEAFF | TGTGCCACCAGCAGAGTGTTACAGGAGGCTTTCTTT
TRBJ2-7 | - | TRBV13 | - | CASSLQGQGTSYEQYF | TGTGCCAGCAGCTTACAAGGGCAGGGCACGTCCTACGAGCAGTACTTC
TRBJ2-3 | - | TRBV12-5 | TRBD1 | CASGSDRAWADTQYF | TGTGCTAGTGGTTCGGACAGGGCTTGGGCAGATACGCAGTATTTT
TRBJ1-2 | - | TRBV6-5 | TRBD1 | CASRKPGQGDYGYTF | TGTGCCAGCAGGAAGCCGGGACAGGGGGACTATGGCTACACCTTC
TRBJ2-1 | once | TRBV18 | TRBD1 | CASSRGTGGYNEQFF | TGTGCCAGCTCCCGGGGAACAGGGGGATACAATGAGCAGTTCTTC
TRBJ2-3 | - | TRBV19 | TRBD2 | CASRLSGGGTQYF | TGTGCCAGTAGGTTAAGCGGGGGAGGCACGCAGTATTTT
TRBJ2-7 | - | TRBV18 | - | CASSPPSAYEQYF | TGTGCCAGCTCACCACCGAGCGCCTACGAGCAGTACTTC
TRBJ1-1 | few | TRBV28 | TRBD1 | CASSSSGTGGSEAFF | TGTGCCAGCAGTTCCTCCGGGACAGGGGGCTCTGAAGCTTTCTTT
TRBJ2-1 | - | TRBV9 | TRBD2 | CASSAPGLAGVGNEQFF | TGTGCCAGCAGCGCACCGGGACTAGCGGGAGTCGGCAATGAGCAGTTCTTC
TRBJ1-3 | - | TRBV6-5 | TRBD1 | CASSYHGQAGGNTIYF | TGTGCCAGCAGTTACCATGGACAGGCTGGTGGAAACACCATATATTTT
TRBJ2-2 | - | TRBV5-4 | TRBD2 | CASSQSGRADGELFF | TGTGCCAGCAGCCAGAGCGGGAGGGCGGACGGGGAGCTGTTTTTT
TRBJ2-7 | few | TRBV6-5 | - | CASSTPGHHEQYF | TGTGCCAGCAGTACCCCAGGACACCACGAGCAGTACTTC
TRBJ2-1 | - | TRBV7-2 | - | CASSLQGYEQFF | TGTGCCAGCAGCCTCCAGGGATATGAGCAGTTCTTC
TRBJ2-3 | once | TRBV14 | - | CASSQGHGLTTDTQYF | TGTGCCAGCAGCCAAGGCCATGGGCTTACCACAGATACGCAGTATTTT
TRBJ1-1 | - | TRBV7-3 | - | CASSLYQGTEAFF | TGTGCCAGCAGCTTGTATCAGGGCACTGAAGCTTTCTTT
TRBJ2-4 | - | TRBV19 | TRBD1 | CASSPGTGALAKNIQYF | TGTGCCAGTAGTCCCGGGACAGGGGCTTTGGCCAAAAACATTCAGTACTTC
TRBJ1-6 | - | TRBV6-4 | - | CASSDSREGAYNSPLHF | TGTGCCAGCAGTGACTCGAGGGAAGGAGCTTATAATTCACCCCTCCACTTT
TRBJ1-5 | - | TRBV6-6 | - | CASSYGPGVGQPQHF | TGTGCCAGCAGTTACGGCCCGGGAGTGGGTCAGCCCCAGCATTTT
TRBJ1-2 | - | TRBV25-1 | TRBD1 | CASSQGTGLRRNYGYTF | TGTGCCAGCAGTCAAGGGACAGGCCTCCGGAGGAACTATGGCTACACCTTC
TRBJ2-7 | - | TRBV5-8 | TRBD2 | CASSKTGGRSSYEQYF | TGTGCCAGCAGCAAAACGGGGGGACGGAGCTCCTACGAGCAGTACTTC
TRBJ2-1 | - | TRBV11-1 | TRBD2 | CASRSRLGVAGAEQFF | TGTGCCAGCCGGTCCCGCCTTGGCGTAGCGGGGGCTGAGCAGTTCTTC
TRBJ2-2 | - | TRBV9 | TRBD2 | CASSQTGTSAVGELFF | TGTGCCAGCAGCCAAACCGGGACTAGCGCGGTCGGGGAGCTGTTTTTT
TRBJ1-4 | - | TRBV25-1 | - | CASSEGGATNEKLFF | TGTGCCAGCAGTGAGGGGGGGGCAACTAATGAAAAACTGTTTTTT
TRBJ2-2 | - | TRBV7-3 | - | CASSQGGGYTGELFF | TGTGCCAGCAGCCAAGGAGGAGGCTACACCGGGGAGCTGTTTTTT
TRBJ2-1 | - | TRBV3-1/TRBV3-2 | - | CASSQVSNEQFF | TGTGCCAGCAGCCAAGTTAGCAATGAGCAGTTCTTC
TRBJ2-7 | - | TRBV7-2 | - | CASSPFSYEQYF | TGTGCCAGCAGCCCTTTCTCCTACGAGCAGTACTTC
TRBJ1-5 | few | TRBV10-3 | - | CAISVDSNQNQPQHF | TGTGCCATCAGTGTAGACAGCAACCAGAATCAGCCCCAGCATTTT
TRBJ2-3 | - | TRBV7-9 | TRBD2 | CASSIGLAGGGYTDTQYF | TGTGCCAGCAGCATCGGACTAGCGGGAGGGGGATACACAGATACGCAGTATTTT
TRBJ2-1 | - | TRBV24-1 | - | CATSDFRAPASYNEQFF | TGTGCCACCAGTGATTTCAGAGCGCCTGCTTCCTACAATGAGCAGTTCTTC
TRBJ1-6 | - | TRBV19 | - | CASSTLTGGAYNSPLHF | TGTGCCAGTAGTACCCTGACAGGAGGCGCCTATAATTCACCCCTCCACTTT
TRBJ1-2 | - | TRBV2 | - | CASSESVGEAGYTF | TGTGCCAGCAGTGAATCCGTCGGGGAGGCGGGCTACACCTTC
TRBJ1-2 | - | TRBV7-2 | - | CASSSDSFNYGYTF | TGTGCCAGCAGCTCGGACAGCTTTAACTATGGCTACACCTTC